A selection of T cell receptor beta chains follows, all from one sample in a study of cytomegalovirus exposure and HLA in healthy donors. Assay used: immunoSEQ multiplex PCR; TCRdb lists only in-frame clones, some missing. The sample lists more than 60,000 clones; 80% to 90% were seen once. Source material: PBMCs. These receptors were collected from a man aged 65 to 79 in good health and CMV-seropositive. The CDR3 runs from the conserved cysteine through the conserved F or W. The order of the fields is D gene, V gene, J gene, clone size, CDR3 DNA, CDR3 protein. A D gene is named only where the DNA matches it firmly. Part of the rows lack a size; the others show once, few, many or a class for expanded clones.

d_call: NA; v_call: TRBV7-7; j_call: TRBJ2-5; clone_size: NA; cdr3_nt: TGTGCTAGCAGCTTACTGGGGAGTTGGGAGACCCAGTACTTC; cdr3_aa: CASSLLGSWETQYF
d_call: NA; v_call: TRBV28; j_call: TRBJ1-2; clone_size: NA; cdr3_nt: TGTGCCAGCAGTTTGGCCAGGGGCGGATATGGCTACACCTTC; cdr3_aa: CASSLARGGYGYTF
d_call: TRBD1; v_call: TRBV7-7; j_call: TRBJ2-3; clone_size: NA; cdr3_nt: TGTGCCAGCAGCTCCGGGACAGGGGAAGATACGCAGTATTTT; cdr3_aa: CASSSGTGEDTQYF
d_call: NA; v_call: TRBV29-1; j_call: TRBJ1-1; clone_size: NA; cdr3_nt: TGCAGCGTCGAAGAAGGGCAGGGGCACACTGAAGCTTTCTTT; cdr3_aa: CSVEEGQGHTEAFF
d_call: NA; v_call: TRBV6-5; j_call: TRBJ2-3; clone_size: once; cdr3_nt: TGTGCCAGCAGCCAGGCGGATACGCAGTATTTT; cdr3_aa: CASSQADTQYF
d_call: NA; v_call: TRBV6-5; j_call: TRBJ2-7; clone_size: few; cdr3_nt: TGTGCCAGCAGACCGTTACGGTCCTACGAGCAGTACTTC; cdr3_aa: CASRPLRSYEQYF
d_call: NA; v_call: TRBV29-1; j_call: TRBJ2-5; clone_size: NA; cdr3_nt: TGCAGCGCCTCTAGCGATCGGGAGACCCAGTACTTC; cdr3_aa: CSASSDRETQYF
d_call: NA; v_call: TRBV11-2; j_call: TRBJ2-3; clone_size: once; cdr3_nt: TGTGCCAGCAGCTTGCTCAGGGGAAGGAACACAGATACGCAGTATTTT; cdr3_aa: CASSLLRGRNTDTQYF
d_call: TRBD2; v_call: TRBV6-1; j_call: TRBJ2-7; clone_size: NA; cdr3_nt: TGTGCCAGCAGCCGGGGGGTACCCTCCTACGAGCAGTACTTC; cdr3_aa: CASSRGVPSYEQYF
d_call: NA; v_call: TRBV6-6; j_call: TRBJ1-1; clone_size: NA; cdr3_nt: TGTGCCAGCAGTCACGACCCAGGGACTGAAGCTTTCTTT; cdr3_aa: CASSHDPGTEAFF
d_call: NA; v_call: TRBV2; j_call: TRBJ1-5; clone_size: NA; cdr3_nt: TGTGCCAGCAAAGAAGCGGTGCAGGTTTATAGCAATCAGCCCCAGCATTTT; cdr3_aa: CASKEAVQVYSNQPQHF
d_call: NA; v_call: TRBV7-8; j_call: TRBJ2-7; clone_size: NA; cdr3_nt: TGTGCCAGCAGTCGAATGGCTAGCGATCCCTACGAGCAGTACTTC; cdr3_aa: CASSRMASDPYEQYF
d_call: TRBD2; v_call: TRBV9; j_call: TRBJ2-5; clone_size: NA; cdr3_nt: TGTGCCAGCAGCCCCCTACTAGCGGGGGGGACGGAGTACTTC; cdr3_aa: CASSPLLAGGTEYF
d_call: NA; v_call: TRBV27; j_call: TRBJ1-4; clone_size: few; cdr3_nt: TGTGCCAGCACCAACCACGGCCCGCGGGAAAAACTGTTTTTT; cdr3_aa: CASTNHGPREKLFF
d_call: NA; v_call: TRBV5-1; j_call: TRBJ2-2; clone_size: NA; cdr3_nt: TGCGCCAGCAGCTTGGGCCTAGTTGGCACCGGGGAGCTGTTTTTT; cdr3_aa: CASSLGLVGTGELFF
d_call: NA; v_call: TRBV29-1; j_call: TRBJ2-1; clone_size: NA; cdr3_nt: TGCAGCGTTGAAGAGAGGGGGGGGCCCCGTGGAGGGCTCCTTCTCTATGAGCAGTTCTTC; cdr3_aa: CSVEERGGPRGGLLLYEQFF
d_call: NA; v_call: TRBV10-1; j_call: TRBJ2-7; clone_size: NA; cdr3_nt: TGCGCCAGCAGCGACCCAGCGTCACCCTACGAGCAGTACTTC; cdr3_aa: CASSDPASPYEQYF
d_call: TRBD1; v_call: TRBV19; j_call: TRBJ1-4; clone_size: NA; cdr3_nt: TGTGCCAGTAGTACCCTCGACAGGGTTGGTGAAAAACTGTTTTTT; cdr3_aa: CASSTLDRVGEKLFF
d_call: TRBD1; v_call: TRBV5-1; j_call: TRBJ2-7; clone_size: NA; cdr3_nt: TGCGCCAGCAGCGTACTGCCGGGACAGATCTACGAGCAGTACTTC; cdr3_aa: CASSVLPGQIYEQYF
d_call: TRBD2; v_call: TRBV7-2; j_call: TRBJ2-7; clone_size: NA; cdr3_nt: TGTGCCAGCAGCTTCCTAGCGGGGCCCTACGAGCAGTACTTC; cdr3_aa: CASSFLAGPYEQYF
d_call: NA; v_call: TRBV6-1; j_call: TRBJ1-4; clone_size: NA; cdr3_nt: TGTGCCAGCAGGATCTACAGGGATGAAAAACTGTTTTTT; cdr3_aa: CASRIYRDEKLFF
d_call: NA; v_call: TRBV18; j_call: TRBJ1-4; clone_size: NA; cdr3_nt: TGTGCCAGCTCACCAGGGGCTGCTACGAAACTGTTTTTT; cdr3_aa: CASSPGAATKLFF
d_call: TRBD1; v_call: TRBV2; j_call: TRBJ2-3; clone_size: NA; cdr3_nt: TGTGCCAGCAGTCCGCGACAGGGGGCCACAGATACGCAGTATTTT; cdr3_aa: CASSPRQGATDTQYF
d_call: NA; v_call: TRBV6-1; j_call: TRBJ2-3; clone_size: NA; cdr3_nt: TGTGCCAGCAGGGGGGAGGGCACAGATACGCAGTATTTT; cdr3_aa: CASRGEGTDTQYF
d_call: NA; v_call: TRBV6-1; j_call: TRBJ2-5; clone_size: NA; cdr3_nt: TGTGCCAGCAGTGATTCGGTCCCCCGGGAGCTGGAGACCCAGTACTTC; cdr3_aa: CASSDSVPRELETQYF
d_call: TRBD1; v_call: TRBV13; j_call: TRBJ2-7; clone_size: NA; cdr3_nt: TGTGCCAGCAGCTTAGAGAGGGACAGGGGTCACGAGCAGTACTTC; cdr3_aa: CASSLERDRGHEQYF
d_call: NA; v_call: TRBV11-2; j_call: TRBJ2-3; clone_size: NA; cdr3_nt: TGTGCCAGCAGCCCGGTCCTCGAGACAGATACGCAGTATTTT; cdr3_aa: CASSPVLETDTQYF
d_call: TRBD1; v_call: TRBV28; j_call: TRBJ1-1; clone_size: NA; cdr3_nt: TGTGCCAGCAGCCTCATTACAGGGGGCGCTGATGAAGCTTTCTTT; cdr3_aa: CASSLITGGADEAFF
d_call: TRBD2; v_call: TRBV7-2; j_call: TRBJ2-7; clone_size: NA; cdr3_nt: TGTGCCAGCAGCTTAAGTAGCGGGCTTGCCTACGAGCAGTACTTC; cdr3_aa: CASSLSSGLAYEQYF
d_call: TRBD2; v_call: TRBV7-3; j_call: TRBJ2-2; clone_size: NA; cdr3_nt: TGTGCCAGCAGCCAAATTAGTAAATCGACTAGCGGGAGGGCCTGGGGGGAGCTGTTTTTT; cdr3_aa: CASSQISKSTSGRAWGELFF
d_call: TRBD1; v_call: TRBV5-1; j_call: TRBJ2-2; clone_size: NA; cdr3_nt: TGCGCCAGCAGCTTGGTGGGACAGGGCGTCGCCGGGGAGCTGTTTTTT; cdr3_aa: CASSLVGQGVAGELFF
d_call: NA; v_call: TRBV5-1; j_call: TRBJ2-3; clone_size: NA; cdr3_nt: TGCGCCAGCAGCTTCGGCAGGGGCACAGATACGCAGTATTTT; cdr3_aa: CASSFGRGTDTQYF